This T cell receptor beta chain was sequenced in a study of graft-versus-host responses after intestinal transplantation. Produced via immunoSEQ multiplex PCR; TCRdb's table is partial and in-frame only. The repertoire consists of about 29,000 clones, with about four fifths occurring once and the leading ten covering around 2.9%. Trimming took 0 bases from V and 3 from J, leaving 14 bases between them. The CDR3 totals 16 residues. Germline lookup yields CDR1 MNHNS and CDR2 SASEGT. The starting material, graft tissue, was processed to release intraepithelial and lamina propria lymphocytes. The specimen was ileum tissue, collected 98 days after intestinal transplantation. The source is a human patient who received an intestinal transplant, so some T cells may come from the graft donor. The chain combines TRBV6-1 with TRBJ1-2; D may be TRBD1 (6 bases). In DNA, the CDR3 is TGTGCCAGCAGTGAAGCGCGGCAGGGGTTTTACTATGGCTACACCTTC. Protein sequence: CASSEARQGFYYGYTF.